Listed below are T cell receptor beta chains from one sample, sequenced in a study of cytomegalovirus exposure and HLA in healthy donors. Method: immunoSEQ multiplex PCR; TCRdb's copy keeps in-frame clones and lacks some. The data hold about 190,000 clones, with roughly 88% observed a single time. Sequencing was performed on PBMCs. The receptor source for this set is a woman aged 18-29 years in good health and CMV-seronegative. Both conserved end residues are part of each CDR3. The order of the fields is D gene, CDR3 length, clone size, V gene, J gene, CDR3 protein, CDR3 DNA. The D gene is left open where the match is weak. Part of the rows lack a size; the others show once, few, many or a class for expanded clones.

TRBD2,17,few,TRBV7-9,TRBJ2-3,CASSLSRLAASTDTQYF,TGTGCCAGCAGCTTATCGAGACTAGCGGCTAGCACAGATACGCAGTATTTT
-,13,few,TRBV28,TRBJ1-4,CAVAGSTNEKLFF,TGTGCCGTCGCGGGGTCAACTAATGAAAAACTGTTTTTT
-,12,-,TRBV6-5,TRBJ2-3,CASSETGDTQYF,TGTGCCAGCAGCGAGACAGGAGATACGCAGTATTTT
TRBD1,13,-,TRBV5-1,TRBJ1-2,CASSIGGGPGYTF,TGCGCCAGCAGCATAGGGGGCGGCCCCGGCTACACCTTC
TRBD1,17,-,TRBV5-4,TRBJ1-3,CASSLPTGGTSGNTIYF,TGTGCCAGCAGCTTGCCAACAGGGGGTACCTCTGGAAACACCATATATTTT
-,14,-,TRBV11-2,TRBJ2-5,CATALGGVQETQYF,TGTGCCACCGCCTTGGGGGGAGTCCAAGAGACCCAGTACTTC
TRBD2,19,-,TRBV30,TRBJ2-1,CAWSPRPGTSGAPYNEQFF,TGTGCCTGGAGCCCCCGCCCCGGGACTAGCGGGGCCCCCTACAATGAGCAGTTCTTC
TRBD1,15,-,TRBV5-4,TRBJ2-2,CASSLGTGADGELFF,TGTGCCAGCAGCTTGGGGACAGGGGCCGACGGGGAGCTGTTTTTT
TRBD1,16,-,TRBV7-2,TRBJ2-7,CASSQVGTGAPYEQYF,TGTGCCAGCAGTCAAGTGGGGACAGGGGCCCCCTACGAGCAGTACTTC
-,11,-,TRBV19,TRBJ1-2,CASSLNYGYTF,TGTGCCAGTAGTCTAAACTATGGCTACACCTTC
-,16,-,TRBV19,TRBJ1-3,CASSMARASSGNTIYF,TGTGCCAGTAGTATGGCGCGAGCGAGCTCTGGAAACACCATATATTTT
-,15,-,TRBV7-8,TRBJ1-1,CASSAAGQLNTEAFF,TGTGCCAGCAGCGCCGCCGGACAGCTGAACACTGAAGCTTTCTTT
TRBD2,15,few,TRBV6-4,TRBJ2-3,CASSDSSGGGDTQYF,TGTGCCAGCAGTGACTCGAGCGGGGGGGGAGATACGCAGTATTTT
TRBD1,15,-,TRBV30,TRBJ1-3,CAWADHRGSGNTIYF,TGTGCCTGGGCAGATCACAGGGGCTCTGGAAACACCATATATTTT
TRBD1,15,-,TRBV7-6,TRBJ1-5,CASSLGTGLNQPQHF,TGTGCCAGCAGCTTAGGGACAGGACTCAATCAGCCCCAGCATTTT
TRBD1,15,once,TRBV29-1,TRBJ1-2,CSVRDSSLFNYGYTF,TGCAGCGTACGGGACAGTTCCCTGTTTAACTATGGCTACACCTTC
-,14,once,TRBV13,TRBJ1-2,CASSTGDGNYGYTF,TGTGCCAGCAGCACGGGAGACGGGAACTATGGCTACACCTTC